This T cell receptor beta chain was obtained from a study of T cell repertoires in cytomegalovirus infection. Study summary: CMV epitopes used comprised recently identified HLA-C-restricted ones and well-studied HLA-B-restricted ones. Study-level results: HLA-C-restricted CMV clonotypes gave the most frequent clonotype in two of eight donors. Adding up the frequency of public TCR beta families identified people who carried CMV plus the relevant HLA.

Each CDR3 protein gets one entry after TCRdb re-called the reads with MiXCR. Here the sample spans nearly 700,000 distinct CDR3 sequences, around 30% being singletons. Germline V gene data show CDR1 as MDHEN and CDR2 as SYDVKM. Deletions cut 5 bases from V and 7 bases from J, with 23 bases between. This CDR3 contains 16 residues. This clonotype was seen a few times. As yet, its antigen is unknown. Sequencing used cultured PBMCs, obtained from culture after CMV antigen stimulation. This receptor was identified in a human donor in good health (CMV status not recorded). Some clones in this sample may be carry-over from other donors' samples. This sequence joins TRBV28 and TRBJ1-2, with D hard to call. The CDR3 DNA reads as TGTGCCAGCAGTCTAGGAGCAGCCCAGCTATTGCGTGGCTACACCTTC. Amino acid sequence: CASSLGAAQLLRGYTF.